Listed here are 27 T cell receptor beta chains from one sample, sequenced in a study of blood T cell repertoires in COVID-19 (dated by TCRdb to 2018 to 2021). The method behind the library was the immunoSEQ multiplex PCR assay. TCRdb re-hosts the immuneACCESS table, in-frame sequences only. Its copies lack some clones; in the studies checked, an unresolved V gene accounts for under half of them, and the cause for the rest is not known. This sample lists approximately 280,000 clones; 90% were detected once. The ten largest clones take up roughly 6.8% of the sample. Input material: peripheral blood. These receptors all stem from a woman in her thirties with COVID-19, enrolled during active disease.

In this sample, this clone turned up once. J is TRBJ1-3 and V is TRBV3-1 (or the pseudogene TRBV3-2); 7 bases align to TRBD1. V lost 4 bases and J lost 3; bases outside the gene matches: 6. This CDR3 comprises 15 residues. Germline loops: CDR1 LGHDT, CDR2 YNNKEL (reference sequence). The CDR3 loop reads CASSRTGAVGNTIYF. The CDR3 bases are TGTGCCAGCAGCCGCACAGGGGCGGTTGGAAACACCATATATTTT.

The CDR3: CASSSHGTGARGYTF. CDR3 in DNA: TGTGCCAGCAGTAGTCACGGGACAGGGGCAAGAGGCTACACCTTC. The chain is built from TRBV6-5 and TRBJ1-2, with TRBD1 matching over 10 bases. The germline V gene encodes CDR1 MNHEY and CDR2 SVGAGI. The trim removed 5 bases at V and 8 bases at J, leaving 11 bases unmatched. The CDR3 loop spans 15 amino acids.

This chain links TRBV24-1 with TRBJ1-2, with D possibly TRBD1 on 6 matching bases. The CDR3 length is 15 residues. The V end was cut by 5 bases, the J end by 8 bases, with 20 bases between. CDR1 KGHDR and CDR2 SFDVKD come from the germline V gene. This CDR3 reads CATSGVGAEGRGYTF. CDR3 nucleotide sequence: TGTGCCACCAGTGGTGTGGGGGCAGAGGGCCGGGGCTACACCTTC.

The chain couples TRBV9 to TRBJ2-6; D is unclear. Germline-derived CDR1 and CDR2 are SGDLS and YYNGEE. Between the trimmed V and J ends, which lost 2 bases and 4 bases, there was a span of 7 bases. The CDR3 extends over 14 amino acids. CDR3 nucleotide sequence: TGTGCCAGCAGCGTCTTCTCCGGGGCCAACGTCCTGACTTTC. This translates into CASSVFSGANVLTF.

The rearrangement joins TRBV5-8 to TRBJ2-7; D gene unclear. CDR1 is SGHTS, CDR2 YDEGEE, per germline. CDR3 length: 13 residues. V lost 0 bases and J 0 bases, leaving 4 bases between the germline ends. The CDR3: CASSLDTSYEQYF. Here the CDR3 DNA reads TGTGCCAGCAGCTTGGACACCTCCTACGAGCAGTACTTC.

This CDR3 reads CASSLSARGYEQYF. The CDR3 DNA follows: TGTGCCAGCAGCTTAAGTGCTAGGGGATACGAGCAGTACTTC. The chain employs TRBV11-1 and TRBJ2-7, with D perhaps TRBD1 (5 bases). Trimming pared 2 bases from V and 4 bases from J, leaving 12 bases between. CDR1 and CDR2 from the germline V gene are SGHAT and FQDESV (reference sequence). The CDR3 contains 14 residues.

This clone was found once. The rearrangement links TRBV5-6 to TRBJ2-4, with a tentative D call TRBD1 (6 bases). Deletions cut 5 bases from V and 0 bases from J, with 15 bases between. Germline CDR1 is SGHDT and CDR2 is YYEEEE. This CDR3 is built from 16 residues. CDR3 in amino acids: CASSFMGALAKNIQYF. The CDR3 DNA reads TGTGCCAGCAGTTTCATGGGGGCGTTAGCCAAAAACATTCAGTACTTC.

The V and J genes are TRBV23-1 and TRBJ2-1; a weak D match, TRBD1 (6 bases). TRBV23-1 is an ORF, with its function uncertain. The CDR3 length is 18 residues. The germline V and J ends were trimmed by 2 bases and 0 bases, with 17 bases remaining between them. The chain's CDR3 is CASSQHRMGASSYNEQFF. The DNA of the CDR3 is TGCGCCAGCAGTCAACACAGGATGGGGGCATCCTCCTACAATGAGCAGTTCTTC.

This sequence joins TRBV28 and TRBJ1-2, with no clear D. Germline CDR1 reads MDHEN; CDR2 reads SYDVKM. This CDR3 is built from 14 residues. V was shortened by 3 bases and J by 3 bases, with 11 bases between the two germline ends. The CDR3 spells CASSFSPGYYGYTF. The CDR3 nucleotides read TGTGCCAGCAGTTTTAGCCCCGGTTACTATGGCTACACCTTC.

With regard to this clone: At one end, the junction sequence differs from germline, possibly due to a read error. The CDR3 nucleotides read TGTGCTAGCAGCCCAGCGGTTAGCTCCTACAATGAGCAGTTCTTC. This sequence encodes CASSPAVSSYNEQFF. V is TRBV7-7 and J is TRBJ2-1, with D possibly matching TRBD2 (5 bases). Per germline, CDR1 SSHAT and CDR2 FNYEAQ (reference sequence). The CDR3 totals 15 residues.

This chain uses TRBV10-3 with TRBJ2-2; D might be TRBD1 (5 bases). V was cut by 0 bases and J by 7 bases, with 12 bases left in between. Germline values: CDR1 ENHRY, CDR2 SYGVKD. The CDR3 runs 15 residues. The CDR3 coding sequence is TGTGCCATCAGTGAGTCGGTGGCAGGGCGCGGGGAGCTGTTTTTT. Protein: CAISESVAGRGELFF.

The chain combines TRBV30 with TRBJ1-1, with a weak D call TRBD1 (5 bases). This CDR3 has 14 amino acids. The germline CDR1 and CDR2 sequences are GTSNPN and SVGIG (reference sequence). The V gene lost 8 bases and the J gene lost 3 bases, with 19 bases spanning the gap. CDR3 coding DNA: TGTGCCGGAGGGGACCCCACGTGGTACACTGAAGCTTTCTTT. Amino acid sequence: CAGGDPTWYTEAFF.

The chain employs TRBV2 and TRBJ2-5, with 10 bases that match TRBD1. Germline loops: CDR1 SNHLY, CDR2 FYNNEI. Losses at the gene ends were 2 bases for V and 2 bases for J; bases not matched to a gene: 8. This CDR3 contains 17 residues. This CDR3 is CASSERRDRGAQETQYF. The DNA for the CDR3 is TGTGCCAGCAGTGAAAGGAGGGACAGGGGTGCTCAAGAGACCCAGTACTTC.

The rearrangement uses TRBV6-5 and TRBJ2-7, with D perhaps TRBD1 (6 bases). V dropped 2 bases and J dropped 4 bases, with 9 bases sitting between them. CDR1 is MNHEY, CDR2 SVGAGI, per germline. This CDR3 comprises 13 residues. The CDR3 reads CASSYGRGYEQYF. The CDR3 region has the DNA TGTGCCAGCAGTTACGGCAGGGGATACGAGCAGTACTTC.

This clone came up a few times. This chain joins TRBV28 and TRBJ1-5; TRBD1 agrees at 9 bases. This CDR3 spans 13 amino acids. Losses at the gene ends were 5 bases for V and 6 bases for J; bases not matched to a gene: 2. The germline gives CDR1 MDHEN, CDR2 SYDVKM. Here the CDR3 reads CASSRDRVQPQHF. The CDR3 nucleotides read TGTGCCAGCAGTAGGGACAGGGTTCAGCCCCAGCATTTT.

This chain uses TRBV7-9 with TRBJ1-1, with 8 bases matching TRBD1. This CDR3 comprises 14 residues. Losses at the gene ends were 1 base for V and 9 bases for J; bases not matched to a gene: 7. Germline V gene sequence: CDR1 SEHNR, CDR2 FQNEAQ (reference sequence). The CDR3 bases are TGTGCCAGCAGCTTAGGGGGAGGACAGGGTAAAGCTTTCTTT. Its translation is CASSLGGGQGKAFF.

The chain joins TRBV18 to TRBJ1-2, with 8 bases matching TRBD1. The length of the CDR3 is 16 residues. J was trimmed by 2 bases and V by 3 bases; bases with no gene match: 8. Germline V gives CDR1 KGHSH, CDR2 LQKENI. CDR3 sequence reads: CASSPPDRVSNYGYTF. CDR3 sequence (DNA): TGTGCCAGCTCACCTCCGGACAGGGTTTCCAACTATGGCTACACCTTC.

The chain has TRBV2 and TRBJ2-5; D ambiguous. Trimming cost V 5 bases and J 2 bases, with 9 bases left between them. The CDR3 is 13 residues long. The germline gives CDR1 SNHLY, CDR2 FYNNEI. This CDR3 is CASSPPRQETQYF. The CDR3, as DNA: TGTGCCAGCAGTCCCCCGAGGCAAGAGACCCAGTACTTC. Full variable domain (missing parts from reference TRBV2 and TRBJ2-5): EPEVTQTPSHQVTQMGQEVILRCVPISNHLYFYWYRQILGQKVEFLVSFYNNEISEKSEIFDDQFSVERPDGSNFTLKIRSTKLEDSAMYFCASSPPRQETQYFGPGTRLLVL.

V is TRBV28 and J is TRBJ2-5, with 7 bases identical to TRBD1. The CDR3 is 14 residues long. V trimming: 8 bases; J trimming: 2 bases; junction bases outside the gene matches: 8. CDR1 is MDHEN, CDR2 SYDVKM, per germline. The CDR3 protein is CASRDRATQETQYF. The CDR3 region has the DNA TGTGCCAGCCGAGACAGGGCCACTCAAGAGACCCAGTACTTC.

The gene calls are TRBV6-5 and TRBJ2-3; 10 nucleotides line up with TRBD2. The CDR3 spans 16 residues. V shed 3 bases, J shed 6 bases, and the junction held 9 bases outside the gene matches. The V gene's germline CDR1 is MNHEY and CDR2 SVGAGI. The CDR3, as DNA: TGTGCCAGCAGTTATACGGCTAGCGGGAGTTACGATACGCAGTATTTT. Protein product: CASSYTASGSYDTQYF.

The chain is built from TRBV9 and TRBJ2-1; D not certain. Germline V gene sequence: CDR1 SGDLS, CDR2 YYNGEE. The CDR3 loop spans 13 amino acids. V was clipped by 0 bases and J by 6 bases, with 7 bases between them. CDR3 region: CASSVAGLNEQFF. CDR3 coding DNA: TGTGCCAGCAGCGTAGCGGGTCTCAATGAGCAGTTCTTC.

The V call is TRBV4-1, the J call TRBJ1-1, with unresolved D. Germline lookup yields CDR1 MGHRA and CDR2 YSYEKL. This CDR3 spans 13 amino acids. Trimming took off 4 bases at V and 8 bases at J, with 14 bases between the two ends. Written as DNA, the CDR3 is TGCGCCAGCAGCCCACCTTTGACAACGGAAGCTTTCTTT. Protein product: CASSPPLTTEAFF.

The chain links TRBV27 to TRBJ1-6; a possible D gene is TRBD1 (6 bases). The CDR3 runs to 15 residues. Germline loops: CDR1 MNHEY, CDR2 SMNVEV (reference sequence). V lost 3 bases to trimming and J lost 7 bases, with 13 bases between them. The CDR3 DNA is TGTGCCAGCAGTTTTGCAGGGGTTGGAAATTCACCCCTCCACTTT. It encodes CASSFAGVGNSPLHF.

The chain carries TRBV2 and TRBJ2-6; D is perhaps TRBD1 (6 bases). The germline V gene has CDR1 SNHLY and CDR2 FYNNEI. V lost 6 bases, J lost 0 bases, and 21 bases lay in between. CDR3 length: 19 amino acids. DNA for the CDR3: TGTGCCAGCAGGCCACCCCAGGACAGCGAGAGCTCTGGGGCCAACGTCCTGACTTTC. Its translation: CASRPPQDSESSGANVLTF.

The V gene is TRBV12-3 or TRBV12-4, the J gene TRBJ2-3; weak D call: TRBD2 (6 bases). Trimming took off 8 bases at V and 0 bases at J, with 9 bases between the two ends. The CDR3 is 13 amino acids. The CDR3 here is CASRTTSTDTQYF. CDR3 DNA: TGTGCCAGCCGGACTACAAGCACAGATACGCAGTATTTT.

The V and J genes are TRBV30 and TRBJ1-1; possible D gene TRBD1, 5 bases. The V and J ends lost 1 base and 1 base respectively, with 7 bases between them. CDR1 is GTSNPN and CDR2 is SVGIG in the germline V gene (reference sequence). The CDR3 contains 13 residues. This CDR3 is CAWSDQGNTEAFF. In DNA, the CDR3 is TGTGCCTGGAGTGACCAGGGGAACACTGAAGCTTTCTTT.

The chain uses TRBV7-3 and TRBJ2-1; weak D call: TRBD2 (5 bases). Looked up from germline, CDR1 is SGHTA and CDR2 is FQGTGA. Trimming removed 5 bases from V and 8 bases from J, with 16 bases in between. The CDR3 consists of 14 residues. CDR3 loop: CASSRPELAHEQFF. CDR3 nucleotide sequence: TGTGCCAGCAGCCGTCCTGAGCTAGCCCATGAGCAGTTCTTC.